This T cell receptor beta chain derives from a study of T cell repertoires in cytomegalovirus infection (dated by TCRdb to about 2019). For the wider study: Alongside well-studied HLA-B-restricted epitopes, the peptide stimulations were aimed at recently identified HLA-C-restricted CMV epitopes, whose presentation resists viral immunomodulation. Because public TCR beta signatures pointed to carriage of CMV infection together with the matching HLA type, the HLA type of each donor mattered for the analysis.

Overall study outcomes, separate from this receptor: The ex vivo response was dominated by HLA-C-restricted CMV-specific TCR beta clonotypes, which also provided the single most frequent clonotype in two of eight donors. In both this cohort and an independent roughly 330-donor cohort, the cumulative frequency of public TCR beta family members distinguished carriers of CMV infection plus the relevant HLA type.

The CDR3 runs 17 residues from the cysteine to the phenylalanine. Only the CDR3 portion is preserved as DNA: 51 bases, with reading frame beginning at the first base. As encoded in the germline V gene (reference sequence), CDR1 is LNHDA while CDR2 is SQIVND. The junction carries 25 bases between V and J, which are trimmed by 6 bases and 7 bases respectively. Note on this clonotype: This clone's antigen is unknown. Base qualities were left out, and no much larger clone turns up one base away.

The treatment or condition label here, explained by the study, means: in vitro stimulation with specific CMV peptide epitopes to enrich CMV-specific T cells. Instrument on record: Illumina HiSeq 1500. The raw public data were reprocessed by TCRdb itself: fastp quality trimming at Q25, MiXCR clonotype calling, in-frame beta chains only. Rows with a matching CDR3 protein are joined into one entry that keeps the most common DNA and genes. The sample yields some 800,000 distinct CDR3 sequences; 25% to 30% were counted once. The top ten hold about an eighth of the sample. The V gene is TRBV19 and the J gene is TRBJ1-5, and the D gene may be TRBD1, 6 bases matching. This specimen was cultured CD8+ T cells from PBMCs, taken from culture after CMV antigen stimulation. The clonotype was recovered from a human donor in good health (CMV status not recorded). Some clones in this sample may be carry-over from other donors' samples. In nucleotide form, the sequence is TGTGCCAGTAGCCATGTACATGAGCCCAACAGGGCACAGCCCCAGCATTTT. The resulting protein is CASSHVHEPNRAQPQHF.